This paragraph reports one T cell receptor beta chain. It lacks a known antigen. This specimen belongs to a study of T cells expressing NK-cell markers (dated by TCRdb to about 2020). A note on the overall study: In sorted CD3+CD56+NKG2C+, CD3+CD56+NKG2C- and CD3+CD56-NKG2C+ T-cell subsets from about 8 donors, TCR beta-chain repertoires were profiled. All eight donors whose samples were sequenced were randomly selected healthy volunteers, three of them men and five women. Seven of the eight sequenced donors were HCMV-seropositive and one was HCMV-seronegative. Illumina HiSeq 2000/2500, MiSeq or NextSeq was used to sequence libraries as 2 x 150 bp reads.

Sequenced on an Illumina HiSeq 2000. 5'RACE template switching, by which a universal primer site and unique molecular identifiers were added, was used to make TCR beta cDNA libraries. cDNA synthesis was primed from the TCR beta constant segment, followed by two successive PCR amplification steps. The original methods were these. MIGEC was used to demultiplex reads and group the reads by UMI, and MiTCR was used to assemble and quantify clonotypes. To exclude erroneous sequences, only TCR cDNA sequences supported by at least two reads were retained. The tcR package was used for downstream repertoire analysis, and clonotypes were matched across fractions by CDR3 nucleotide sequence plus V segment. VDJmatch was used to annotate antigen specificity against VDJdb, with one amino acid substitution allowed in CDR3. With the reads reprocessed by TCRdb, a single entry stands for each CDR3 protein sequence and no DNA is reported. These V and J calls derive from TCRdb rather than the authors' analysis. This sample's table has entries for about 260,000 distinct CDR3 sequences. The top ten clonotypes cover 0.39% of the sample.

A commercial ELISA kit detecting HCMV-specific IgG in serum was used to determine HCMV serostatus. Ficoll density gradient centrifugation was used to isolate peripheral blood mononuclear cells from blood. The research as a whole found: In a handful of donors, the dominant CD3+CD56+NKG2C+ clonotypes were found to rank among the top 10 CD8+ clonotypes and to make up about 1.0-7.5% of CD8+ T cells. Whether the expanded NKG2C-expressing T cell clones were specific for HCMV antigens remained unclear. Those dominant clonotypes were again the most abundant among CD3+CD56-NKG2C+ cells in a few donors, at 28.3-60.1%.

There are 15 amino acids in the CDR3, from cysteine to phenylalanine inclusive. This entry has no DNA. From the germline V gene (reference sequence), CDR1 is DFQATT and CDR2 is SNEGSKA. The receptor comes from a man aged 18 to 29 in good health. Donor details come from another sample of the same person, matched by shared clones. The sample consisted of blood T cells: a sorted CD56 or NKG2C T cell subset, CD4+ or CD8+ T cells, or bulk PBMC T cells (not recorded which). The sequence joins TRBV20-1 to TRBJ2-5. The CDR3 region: CSARNSQKYQETQYF.